This T cell receptor (beta chain) was observed in a study of T-cell reconstitution after alpha-beta-depleted transplantation in children. The V gene lost 2 bases and the J gene lost 4 bases, with 9 bases spanning the gap. Looked up from germline, CDR1 is SGHAT and CDR2 is FQNNGV. The CDR3 loop spans 14 amino acids. Preparing the TCRbeta library involved the use of unique molecular identifiers. One entry per CDR3 protein, called by TCRdb with MiXCR from the PCR reads. The data show 350,000 to 450,000 distinct CDR3 sequences, roughly 13% seen once. The sample here was PBMCs, taken from the stem cell graft. This sequence was found in a human donor who donated a stem cell graft to a child with Fanconi anemia. The chain uses TRBV11-2 and TRBJ2-1, with a weak D call TRBD2 (5 bases). The CDR3 region is CASSLPGSYNEQFF. CDR3 in DNA: TGTGCCAGCAGCTTACCGGGGTCGTACAATGAGCAGTTCTTC.